This T cell receptor beta chain derives from a study of blood T cell repertoires in COVID-19. This CDR3 contains 12 residues. V lost 6 bases, J lost 9 bases, and 12 bases lay in between. Germline V gives CDR1 LNHDA, CDR2 SQIVND (reference sequence). Living in 24 US areas, the participants were between 18 and 89 years of age. In the authors' workflow: Nucleated cell counts were estimated from reference gene primer amplification. Assay: immunoSEQ multiplex PCR; the TCRdb copy retains only in-frame clones and omits some. From that table come the V and J calls and clone size; the DNA was used to work out D and trimming. This sample has about 440,000 clones, with 90% found just once.

Material for sequencing was PBMCs or T cells enriched from blood (not recorded which). The V and J genes are TRBV19 and TRBJ1-5; D is undetermined. This clonotype originated in a man aged 18-30 years who had recovered from COVID-19. The CDR3 region has the DNA TGTGCCAGTAGCCCTACTGTTTCGCCCCAGCATTTT. It specifies CASSPTVSPQHF.